A single sample gave rise to the 32 T cell receptor beta chains below, sequenced in a study of CD8+ T cells in alopecia areata (dated by TCRdb to the late 2010s). The sample's treatment or condition, from its label and the paper: oral pan-JAK inhibitor, 5-10 mg twice daily. Libraries were prepared through the immunoSEQ multiplex PCR assay. RNA was extracted from all samples and reverse transcribed into cDNA, which served as template for TCR sequencing. Here the immuneACCESS table is served through TCRdb, limited to in-frame sequences with V and J called. Missing clones are a known gap in these copies; in checked studies unresolved V genes cover under half, and the rest lacks a known reason. This sample has 180,000 or so clones in its table, and about 47% of those were observed once. The ten largest clones capture 9.5% to 13% of the sample. This sample comprised CD8+ T cells sorted from blood, obtained around week 54, from a patient treated with tofacitinib. The source of these receptors is a human donor with alopecia areata.

The chain is built from TRBV4-1 and TRBJ2-5; the match to TRBD2 covers 10 bases. CDR3 length equals 18 residues. Germline loops: CDR1 MGHRA, CDR2 YSYEKL. The V gene end was trimmed by 3 bases and the J gene end by 2 bases; junction bases not matched to a gene: 12. In DNA, the CDR3 is TGCGCCAGCAGCCATTGGGCGGGTAGCGGGGGGCTACAAGAGACCCAGTACTTC. Translating it yields CASSHWAGSGGLQETQYF.

The chain has TRBV29-1 and TRBJ2-5; D gene ambiguous. The CDR3 loop spans 11 amino acids. CDR1 SQVTM and CDR2 ANQGSEA come from the germline V gene. V dropped 4 bases and J dropped 5 bases, with 8 bases sitting between them. CDR3 in amino acids: CSVVSLETQYF. The CDR3 nucleotides read TGCAGCGTTGTATCGTTGGAGACCCAGTACTTC.

The chain has TRBV9 and TRBJ2-6; D gene ambiguous. Trimming stripped 4 bases from V and 4 bases from J, with 15 bases between. In germline, CDR1 is SGDLS, CDR2 YYNGEE. CDR3 length: 16 residues. CDR3 coding DNA: TGTGCCAGCAGCCCTTGGACCGTTGGGGGGGCCAACGTCCTGACTTTC. This translates into CASSPWTVGGANVLTF.

The J gene is TRBJ2-1, the V gene TRBV30; 9 bases fit TRBD1. There are 14 residues in the CDR3. The germline V gene has CDR1 GTSNPN and CDR2 SVGIG (reference sequence). The ends lost 7 bases at V and 6 bases at J; junction bases unmatched: 10. The chain's CDR3 is CALDRGIGVNEQFF. CDR3 in DNA: TGTGCCTTAGACAGGGGGATCGGGGTCAATGAGCAGTTCTTC.

This chain joins TRBV9 and TRBJ2-1; TRBD2 matches at 8 bases. V was clipped by 4 bases and J by 0 bases; unmatched bases: 9. This CDR3 region has 17 residues. Germline V CDR1 and CDR2: SGDLS, YYNGEE. CDR3 DNA sequence: TGTGCCAGCAGCCCGAGACTAGCGCCGAGCTCCTACAATGAGCAGTTCTTC. Amino acid sequence: CASSPRLAPSSYNEQFF.

This rearrangement joins TRBV15 to TRBJ1-6; D is unresolved. The V end lost 8 bases, the J end lost 6 bases, and 14 bases lay between the germline ends. Looked up from germline, CDR1 is LNHNV and CDR2 is YYDKDF (reference sequence). This CDR3 comprises 14 residues. The CDR3 reads CATSWVSINSPLHF. CDR3 nucleotide sequence: TGTGCCACCTCCTGGGTTTCGATTAATTCACCCCTCCACTTT.

This clone was picked up one time. The chain couples TRBV7-9 to TRBJ1-2; D unclear. This CDR3 contains 15 residues. Trimming removed 1 base from V and 4 bases from J, with 13 bases in between. In germline, CDR1 is SEHNR, CDR2 FQNEAQ (reference sequence). CDR3 sequence reads: CASSLELPGLYGYTF. DNA of the CDR3: TGTGCCAGCAGCTTAGAACTTCCCGGGCTCTATGGCTACACCTTC.

V gene TRBV18 combines with J gene TRBJ1-6, with D unresolved. The CDR3 consists of 16 residues. Germline CDR1 and CDR2: KGHSH and LQKENI. Trimming removed 0 bases at V and 4 bases at J, with 10 bases between. The CDR3 reads CASSPPSGQYNSPLHF. The CDR3 DNA reads as TGTGCCAGCTCACCACCCTCGGGCCAGTATAATTCACCCCTCCACTTT.

A few counts support this clone. This rearrangement joins TRBV5-6 to TRBJ2-7; 9 bases map to TRBD1. Germline-derived CDR1 and CDR2 are SGHDT and YYEEEE. J lost 4 bases, V lost 3 bases, and 8 bases had no gene match. This CDR3 comprises 15 residues. CDR3 loop: CASSWEQGAPYEQYF. CDR3 in DNA: TGTGCCAGCAGCTGGGAACAGGGGGCGCCGTACGAGCAGTACTTC.

This clone was picked up a small number of times. This sequence joins TRBV7-8 and TRBJ1-2; maybe TRBD1 (5 bases). This CDR3 has 14 residues. Germline lookup yields CDR1 SGHVS and CDR2 FQNEAQ. V dropped 0 bases and J dropped 6 bases, with 11 bases sitting between them. The CDR3 protein is CASSLARGRDGYTF. The CDR3 bases are TGTGCCAGCAGCTTAGCGCGGGGGAGGGATGGCTACACCTTC.

This rearrangement joins TRBV5-1 to TRBJ2-1, with a possible D match to TRBD2 (5 bases). CDR1 and CDR2 from the germline V gene are SGHRS and YFSETQ. Trimming pared 4 bases from V and 8 bases from J, leaving 13 bases between. The CDR3 runs 13 residues. The chain's CDR3 is CASSTDSGHEQFF. CDR3 nucleotide sequence: TGCGCCAGCAGCACGGACTCCGGGCATGAGCAGTTCTTC.

This chain links TRBV4-3 with TRBJ1-2; no reliable D call. Trimming removed 1 base from V and 3 bases from J, with 6 bases in between. The length of the CDR3 is 13 residues. CDR1 LGHNA and CDR2 YSLEER come from the germline V gene. CDR3 bases: TGCGCCAGCAGCCAAGCAGACTACTATGGCTACACCTTC. Protein product: CASSQADYYGYTF.

This clone was seen only a few times. The chain uses TRBV27 and TRBJ2-7; 10 bases align to TRBD1. Germline V gives CDR1 MNHEY, CDR2 SMNVEV (reference sequence). The CDR3 sequence is 15 residues long. V was clipped by 4 bases and J by 5 bases; unmatched bases: 8. As DNA, the CDR3 is TGTGCCAGCAGTTGGGAGACAGGGGGCAGGCACGAGCAGTACTTC. The encoded protein is CASSWETGGRHEQYF.

The rearrangement links TRBV27 to TRBJ1-6, with a tentative D call TRBD1 (5 bases). Trimming cost V 6 bases and J 7 bases, with 13 bases left between them. The CDR3 contains 14 residues. The V gene's germline CDR1 is MNHEY and CDR2 SMNVEV (reference sequence). CDR3 nucleotide sequence: TGTGCCAGCAGCCCGATTGGGGGAAATTCACCCCTCCACTTT. Its protein product is CASSPIGGNSPLHF.

This clone was seen a few times. Additional DNA sequences in this sample encode the identical CDR3. The V gene is TRBV9, the J gene TRBJ2-1, with D possibly being TRBD2 (5 bases). The CDR3 is 15 amino acids. In germline, CDR1 is SGDLS, CDR2 YYNGEE. Between the trimmed V and J ends, which lost 2 bases and 0 bases, there was a span of 9 bases. The CDR3 loop is CASSVTGSSYNEQFF. The CDR3 nucleotides read TGTGCCAGCAGCGTTACGGGGAGCTCCTACAATGAGCAGTTCTTC. Drawing the rest from reference TRBV9 and TRBJ2-1, the complete variable domain is DSGVTQTPKHLITATGQRVTLRCSPRSGDLSVYWYQQSLDQGLQFLIQYYNGEERAKGNILERFSAQQFPDLHSELNLSSLELGDSALYFCASSVTGSSYNEQFFGPGTRLTVL.

This chain connects TRBV6-4 to TRBJ2-1, with D perhaps TRBD1 (5 bases). CDR3 size: 16 residues. Germline values: CDR1 MRHNA, CDR2 SNTAGT. Trimming took 4 bases from V and 0 from J, leaving 13 bases between them. This CDR3 is CASSAQGTPSYNEQFF. DNA for the CDR3: TGTGCCAGCAGTGCCCAGGGCACTCCCTCCTACAATGAGCAGTTCTTC.

This chain links TRBV11-2 with TRBJ2-5, with 8 nucleotides matching TRBD1. The tail of the sequence fits TRBJ2-7 better, so the J call may be wrong. The CDR3 has 13 residues. Looked up from germline, CDR1 is SGHAT and CDR2 is FQNNGV. The CDR3 sequence: CASSFGTGYEQYF. Written as DNA, the CDR3 is TGTGCCAGCAGCTTTGGGACAGGCTACGAGCAGTACTTC.

The sample holds a few counts of this clone. This chain links TRBV29-1 with TRBJ1-1, with unresolved D. The CDR3 runs 11 residues. Germline assignment: CDR1 SQVTM and CDR2 ANQGSEA. V lost 4 bases to trimming and J lost 5 bases, with 8 bases between them. CDR3 protein: CSVAHETEAFF. DNA for the CDR3: TGCAGCGTTGCCCACGAGACTGAAGCTTTCTTT.

The chain has TRBV9 and TRBJ1-6, with D maybe TRBD1 (6 bases). The V end was cut by 0 bases, the J end by 4 bases, with 14 bases between. Germline V lookup: CDR1 SGDLS, CDR2 YYNGEE. This CDR3 region has 17 residues. The CDR3 is CASSVELTGSYNSPLHF. DNA of the CDR3: TGTGCCAGCAGCGTAGAGTTGACAGGCTCATATAATTCACCCCTCCACTTT.

Only a few counts were recorded for this clone. V and J are TRBV27 and TRBJ2-1; D may be TRBD2 (5 bases). Germline CDR1 reads MNHEY; CDR2 reads SMNVEV (reference sequence). This CDR3 region has 15 residues. Trimming pared 4 bases from V and 3 bases from J, leaving 13 bases between. CDR3 sequence reads: CASSSPSAGYNEQFF. The CDR3 DNA reads as TGTGCCAGCAGTTCCCCCTCGGCGGGCTACAATGAGCAGTTCTTC.

This clone showed up just a few times. The chain joins TRBV30 to TRBJ1-6; perhaps TRBD1 as D (5 bases). This CDR3 has 13 residues. Per the germline V gene, CDR1 is GTSNPN and CDR2 is SVGIG (reference sequence). The V gene lost 2 bases and the J gene lost 16 bases, with 18 bases spanning the gap. CDR3 sequence: CAWSSYGTFELHF. The CDR3 DNA is TGTGCCTGGAGTTCTTACGGGACTTTCGAACTCCACTTT.

This clone occurred a few times. The chain couples TRBV7-9 to TRBJ2-7; D is ambiguous. This CDR3 spans 15 amino acids. V shed 6 bases and J shed 2 bases, with 17 bases lying between them. Germline assignment: CDR1 SEHNR and CDR2 FQNEAQ (reference sequence). This CDR3 reads CASRLTGSDPYEQYF. CDR3 sequence (DNA): TGTGCCAGCAGGTTAACCGGGTCAGACCCCTACGAGCAGTACTTC.

This clone has only a few counts. The gene calls are TRBV21-1 and TRBJ1-5; the table assigns TRBD1, which was not confirmed against the DNA. TRBV21-1 is shown as a pseudogene. The CDR3 spans 11 residues. The CDR3 nucleotides read TGTGCCAGCTGTCCAAATCAGCCCCAGCATTTT. This encodes CASCPNQPQHF.

This chain uses TRBV19 with TRBJ2-4; 7 bases line up with TRBD1. Germline CDR1 and CDR2: LNHDA and SQIVND (reference sequence). The CDR3 extends over 15 amino acids. After removal of 0 bases from V and 7 bases from J, the junction contained 6 bases not matched to a gene. The CDR3 reads CASSIEQGLVNIQYF. In DNA, the CDR3 is TGTGCCAGTAGTATAGAACAGGGGTTAGTGAACATTCAGTACTTC.

This clone appeared a few times. The genes are TRBV4-2 and TRBJ2-7; D may be TRBD1 or TRBD2 (5 bases each). The CDR3 consists of 14 residues. V was cut by 2 bases and J by 5 bases, with 13 bases left in between. Germline V gene data show CDR1 as LGHNA and CDR2 as YNFKEQ. Written as DNA, the CDR3 is TGTGCCAGCAGCCAACCCCTGAGGGGAGACGAGCAGTACTTC. Protein: CASSQPLRGDEQYF.

The J gene is TRBJ2-7, the V gene TRBV7-9, with no clear D. This CDR3 spans 11 amino acids. Germline CDR1 is SEHNR and CDR2 is FQNEAQ (reference sequence). The V end was cut by 7 bases, the J end by 0 bases, with 4 bases between. The CDR3, as DNA: TGTGCCAGCACCGACTCCTACGAGCAGTACTTC. Translating gives CASTDSYEQYF.

This chain connects TRBV7-9 to TRBJ2-3; 8 nucleotides match TRBD2. CDR3 size: 15 residues. The J segment lost 0 bases and the V segment lost 6 bases, leaving 5 bases of the junction unmatched. CDR1 and CDR2 (germline): SEHNR, FQNEAQ (reference sequence). The CDR3 nucleotides are TGTGCCAGCAGAACACTAGCGGCGAGCACAGATACGCAGTATTTT. This encodes CASRTLAASTDTQYF.

In its sample, this clone was seen a few times. The chain combines TRBV7-9 with TRBJ1-2; TRBD1 might be the D (6 bases). V shed 2 bases and J shed 6 bases, with 16 bases lying between them. The CDR3 contains 15 residues. The V gene's germline CDR1 is SEHNR and CDR2 FQNEAQ (reference sequence). The CDR3 nucleotides are TGTGCCAGCAGCTTAACTTCTGGGGGGGCGGATGGCTACACCTTC. Protein: CASSLTSGGADGYTF.

The chain is built from TRBV5-6 and TRBJ2-7; a weak D match, TRBD1 (5 bases). V lost 2 bases and J 2 bases, leaving 14 bases between the germline ends. Per germline, CDR1 SGHDT and CDR2 YYEEEE. The CDR3 has 15 amino acids. The chain's CDR3 is CASSFGSTATYEQYF. CDR3 bases: TGTGCCAGCAGCTTTGGGTCGACAGCGACCTACGAGCAGTACTTC.

The chain is built from TRBV14 and TRBJ2-7; TRBD1 is a possible D gene (6 bases). Germline CDR1 SGHDN, CDR2 FVKESK. The CDR3 runs to 13 residues. V dropped 5 bases and J dropped 4 bases, with 12 bases sitting between them. The CDR3: CASSTPGHYEQYF. For the CDR3, the DNA is TGTGCCAGCAGCACGCCGGGACATTACGAGCAGTACTTC.

In this sample, this clone turned up a few times. The genes are TRBV27 and TRBJ2-5, with 8 nucleotides matching TRBD1. The CDR3 is 13 amino acids. Germline V gives CDR1 MNHEY, CDR2 SMNVEV (reference sequence). Trimming cost V 10 bases and J 2 bases; bases outside gene matches: 6. CDR3 bases: TGTGCCACCTCACAGGGGGATCAAGAGACCCAGTACTTC. It yields the protein CATSQGDQETQYF.

The chain links TRBV18 to TRBJ2-7; D gene unclear. V lost 1 base, J lost 6 bases, and 7 bases lay in between. Germline lookup yields CDR1 KGHSH and CDR2 LQKENI. The CDR3 consists of 12 residues. In DNA, the CDR3 is TGTGCCAGCTCACCACAGGGCAGCGAGCAGTACTTC. As protein: CASSPQGSEQYF.